This note documents a single T cell receptor beta chain sequence. No cognate antigen has been identified for it. The observed sequence ends 3 residues before the CDR3 terminus, with the missing tail filled in from the germline J gene. TCR beta CDR3 regions were amplified by multiplex PCR using the immunoSEQ assay from an average of approximately 1,200 ng genomic DNA per sample. The assay corrected primer bias using a complete synthetic TCR repertoire to establish an amplification baseline. Amplicons were sequenced on the Illumina platform. The original methods were these. Error correction of the sequences involved clustering with frequency ratios plus a modified nearest-neighbor algorithm, after which the sequences were analyzed in the immunoSEQ Analyzer using IMGT gene definitions. At each rarefaction depth, TCR richness and evenness were averaged over 20 rarefaction repeats, and samples with fewer sequences than the depth were excluded. Relative abundances of V, D and J genes were compared between groups using Wilcoxon rank sum tests, with FDR correction applied. Blinded duplicates gave an intraclass correlation of roughly 95% for TCR richness and an average of roughly 76% across 66 gene segments. TCRdb took this table from immuneACCESS and kept in-frame rearrangements with V and J called. Such tables lack part of the clones; where checked against another copy, unresolved V genes explain under half of the gap, and the rest is unexplained. The V and J calls and clone size are taken from that table; D and trimming were inferred from the DNA. The sample's records list over 30,000 clones. In total, the top ten clones hold less than 8.5% of the sample.

The entry originates in a study of T cells in women clearing cervical HPV infection (dated by TCRdb to 2017 to 2018). A note on the overall study: Cases were 20 to 25 women with histologically confirmed HPV16-related CIN3 or worse, including 2 invasive cancers. The controls were some 23 women whose single incident HPV16 infection cleared within 12 months with no development of precancer or cancer. Case blood was taken at the visit when the lesion was first identified, whereas control blood was taken when infection was no longer detected. For cases, a median interval of 149 days, with an interquartile range of about 90 to 200 days, was observed between lesion detection and blood sampling. Since only a few of the women had HLA typing available, the possibility that HLA type was acting as a confounder could not be ruled out. An exploratory proof-of-principle case-control study, nested within the Guanacaste HPV Natural History Study in Costa Rica, was conducted to compare TCR repertoires across cervical HPV16 outcomes. Cases and controls were matched on age within five years and on year of sample collection. Median age was roughly 32 years in cases versus roughly 40 in controls, and baseline characteristics did not differ significantly. The parent cohort enrolled over 8,500 women aged 18 or older in Guanacaste, Costa Rica, in 1993 to 1994 and followed the women for around seven years. Quality controls consisted of five blinded duplicates per group, for a total of approximately 60 samples made up of 50 participants and ten or so replicates. The research as a whole found: TRBV6-7 relative abundance was lower in cases than in controls (0.11% versus 0.16%; Bonferroni P = 0.0008). The cross-sectional design could not show whether associations preceded infection or resulted from it; effector/memory subsets and HPV-specific T cells were not isolated. T-cell numbers per sample were unknown, so richness differences could reflect varying T-cell content rather than repertoire biology. TCR repertoire richness was significantly higher in CIN3+ cases than in controls across sequencing depths, while evenness did not differ. By combining richness with V gene abundances, random forest classifiers separated cases from controls with an estimated AUC of around 0.8.

There are 12 amino acids in the CDR3, from cysteine to phenylalanine inclusive. The DNA has 27 bases, all within the CDR3, and is read from base 1. Sequences KGHSH (CDR1) and LQKENI (CDR2) are obtained from the germline V gene. V loses 6 bases of germline sequence and J loses 6 bases, and the interval between the two ends is 9 bases. Every participant had a single incident cervical HPV16 infection, and women with prevalent HPV16 infections were excluded. Cervical HPV DNA was detected with MY09/MY11 PCR, and genotyping was done with dot-blot hybridization. Roughly 16 mL of heparinized blood were centrifuged, and the buffy coat was split into aliquots, frozen at -30 degrees C, and then kept at -80 degrees C. QIAGEN kits were used to extract genomic DNA from the buffy coat specimens.

Input material: blood buffy coat. Recombination linked TRBV18 to TRBJ1-5; the D segment cannot be called with confidence. This clonotype was sampled from a woman between 18 and 75 years old with a cervical HPV16 infection that either progressed to CIN3+ or cleared (not recorded which). The CDR3 protein is CASSTKVQPQHF. Incomplete CDR3 DNA: TGTGCCAGCTCTACCAAGGTTCAGCCC.